The 5 T cell receptor beta chains given below trace back to one sample, sequenced in a study of blood T cells in healthy people across ages. With a J-beta primer mix and a sample-barcoded 5' primer, a second PCR ran about 7 to 12 cycles. TCRdb passed the 5' RACE reads through MiXCR, listing each CDR3 protein once. The sample carries over 1,300,000 distinct CDR3 sequences, 45% to 70% recorded once. Sample: blood. These receptors came from a young man in good health.

On this clonotype: A read error may account for a junction end that differs from germline. The chain couples TRBV5-1 to TRBJ2-3; no clear D. The CDR3 contains 14 residues. Per the germline V gene, CDR1 is SGHRS and CDR2 is YFSETQ. CDR3 nucleotides: TGCTCCAGCAGCGACGGTTCAGAGACGGATACGCAGTATTTT. This translates into CSSSDGSETDTQYF.

The CDR3 sequence is CASGTSGPNTDTQYF. In nucleotides, the CDR3 is TGTGCCAGCGGGACTAGCGGACCAAACACAGATACGCAGTATTTT. The V call is TRBV2, the J call TRBJ2-3; 11 bases fit TRBD2. Germline V gene sequence: CDR1 SNHLY, CDR2 FYNNEI. V was clipped by 8 bases and J by 2 bases; unmatched bases: 6. This CDR3 spans 15 amino acids.

This clonotype has just a few counts. The chain couples TRBV14 to TRBJ2-5, with 8 bases identical to TRBD1. Looked up from germline, CDR1 is SGHDN and CDR2 is FVKESK. With V trimmed by 3 bases and J by 4 bases, 7 bases remained unmatched. CDR3 size: 15 residues. CDR3 DNA: TGTGCCAGCAGCCAGAAGGGCAGGGGGCTAGAGACCCAGTACTTC. Translation gives CASSQKGRGLETQYF.

The V call is TRBV4-2, the J call TRBJ1-6; TRBD1 might be the D (5 bases). Trimming left V 0 bases short and J 10 bases short, with 13 bases between. The length of the CDR3 is 15 residues. CDR1 LGHNA and CDR2 YNFKEQ come from the germline V gene. This chain's CDR3 is CASSQDQGVGSPLHF. CDR3 DNA sequence: TGTGCCAGCAGCCAAGATCAAGGGGTGGGCTCACCCCTCCACTTT.

The rearrangement uses TRBV6-2 or TRBV6-3 and TRBJ1-2; 7 bases map to TRBD1. This CDR3 contains 13 residues. Trimming removed 9 bases from V and 0 bases from J; junction bases left unmatched: 4. CDR1 and CDR2 from the germline V gene are MNHEY and SVGEGT. CDR3 amino acids: CASWTGTNYGYTF. The CDR3 DNA reads TGTGCCAGTTGGACAGGCACTAACTATGGCTACACCTTC.